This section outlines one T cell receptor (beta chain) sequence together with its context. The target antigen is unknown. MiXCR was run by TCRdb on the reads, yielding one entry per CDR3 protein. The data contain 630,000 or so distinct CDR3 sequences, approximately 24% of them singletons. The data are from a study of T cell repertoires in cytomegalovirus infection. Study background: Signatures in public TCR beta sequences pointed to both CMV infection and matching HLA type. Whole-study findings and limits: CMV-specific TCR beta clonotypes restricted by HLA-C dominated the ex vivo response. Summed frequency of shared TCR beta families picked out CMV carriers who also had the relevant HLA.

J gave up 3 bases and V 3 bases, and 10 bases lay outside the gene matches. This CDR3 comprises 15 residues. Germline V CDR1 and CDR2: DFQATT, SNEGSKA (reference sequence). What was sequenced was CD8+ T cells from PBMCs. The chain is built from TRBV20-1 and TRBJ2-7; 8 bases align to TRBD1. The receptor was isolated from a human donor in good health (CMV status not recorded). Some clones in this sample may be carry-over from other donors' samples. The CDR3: CSARGWEDRVYEQYF. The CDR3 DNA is TGCAGTGCTAGGGGGTGGGAGGACAGGGTCTACGAGCAGTACTTC.